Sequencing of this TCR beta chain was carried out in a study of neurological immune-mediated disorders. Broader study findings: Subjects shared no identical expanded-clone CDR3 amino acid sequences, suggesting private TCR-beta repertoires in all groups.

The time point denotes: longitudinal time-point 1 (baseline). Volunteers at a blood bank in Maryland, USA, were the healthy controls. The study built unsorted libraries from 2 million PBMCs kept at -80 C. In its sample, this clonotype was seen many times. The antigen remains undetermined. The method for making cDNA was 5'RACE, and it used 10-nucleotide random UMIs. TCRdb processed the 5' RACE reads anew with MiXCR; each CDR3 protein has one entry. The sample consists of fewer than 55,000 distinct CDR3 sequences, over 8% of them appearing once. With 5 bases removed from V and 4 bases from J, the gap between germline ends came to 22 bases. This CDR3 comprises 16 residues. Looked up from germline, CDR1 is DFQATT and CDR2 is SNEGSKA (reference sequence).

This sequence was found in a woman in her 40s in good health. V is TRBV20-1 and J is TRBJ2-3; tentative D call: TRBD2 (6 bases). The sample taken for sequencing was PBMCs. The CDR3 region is CSAGTLASARPDTQYF. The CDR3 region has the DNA TGCAGTGCTGGGACGCTAGCGTCAGCTAGGCCAGATACGCAGTATTTT.